This is a list of T cell receptor beta chains from one sample in a study of T cell repertoires and Cas9 in healthy adults. Here immunoSEQ multiplex PCR was the method, and the copy in TCRdb shows in-frame clones only, minus some. Of over 12,000 clones detected, 89% appear once; the ten largest clones hold roughly 1.5%. Material for sequencing was Tregs (CD4+, CD25+, CD127-, CD137-, CD154-) from PBMCs; culture status not recorded. The receptors stem from a human donor in good health. Both conserved end residues are trimmed from each CDR3. Fields, in order: J gene, V gene, CDR3 length, D gene, CDR3 protein. A D gene is named only where the DNA matches it firmly.

J: TRBJ1-2; V: TRBV5-1; length: 11; D: .; CDR3: ASSLTGIYGYT
J: TRBJ1-3; V: TRBV19; length: 12; D: .; CDR3: ASSRLSSGNTIY
J: TRBJ1-2; V: TRBV5-1; length: 15; D: .; CDR3: ASSLAQAGPNNYGYT
J: TRBJ2-1; V: TRBV10-3; length: 13; D: TRBD2; CDR3: AISLRLAGEGEQF
J: TRBJ1-5; V: TRBV2; length: 11; D: .; CDR3: ASSENSNQPQH
J: TRBJ2-1; V: TRBV18; length: 11; D: TRBD1; CDR3: ASSQGAGNEQF
J: TRBJ2-3; V: TRBV11-3; length: 14; D: TRBD1; CDR3: ASSLGTGYGADTQY
J: TRBJ2-5; V: TRBV7-2; length: 10; D: .; CDR3: ASRRLGETQY
J: TRBJ2-1; V: TRBV11-2; length: 12; D: .; CDR3: ASSRRQVYNEQF
J: TRBJ1-1; V: TRBV4-1; length: 14; D: .; CDR3: ASSPTGTYLNTEAF
J: TRBJ2-3; V: TRBV4-3; length: 13; D: .; CDR3: ASSPGRAGWNTQY